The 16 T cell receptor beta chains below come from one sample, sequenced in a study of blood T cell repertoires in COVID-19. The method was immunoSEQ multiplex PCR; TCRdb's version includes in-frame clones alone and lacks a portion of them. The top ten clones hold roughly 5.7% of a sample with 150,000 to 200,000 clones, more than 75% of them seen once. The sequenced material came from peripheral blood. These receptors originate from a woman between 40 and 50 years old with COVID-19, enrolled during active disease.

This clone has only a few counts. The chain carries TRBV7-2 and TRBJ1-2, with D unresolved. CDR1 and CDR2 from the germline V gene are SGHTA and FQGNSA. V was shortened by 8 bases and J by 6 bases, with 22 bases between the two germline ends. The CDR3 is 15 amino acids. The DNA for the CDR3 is TGTGCCAGCTTGCCGCTGGGTAGTGTGGAGGATGGCTACACCTTC. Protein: CASLPLGSVEDGYTF.

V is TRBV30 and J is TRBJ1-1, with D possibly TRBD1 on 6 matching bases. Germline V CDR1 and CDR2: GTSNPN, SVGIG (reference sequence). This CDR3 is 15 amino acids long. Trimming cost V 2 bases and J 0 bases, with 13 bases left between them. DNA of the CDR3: TGTGCCTGGAGTCCACCTGACAGGTTGAACACTGAAGCTTTCTTT. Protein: CAWSPPDRLNTEAFF.

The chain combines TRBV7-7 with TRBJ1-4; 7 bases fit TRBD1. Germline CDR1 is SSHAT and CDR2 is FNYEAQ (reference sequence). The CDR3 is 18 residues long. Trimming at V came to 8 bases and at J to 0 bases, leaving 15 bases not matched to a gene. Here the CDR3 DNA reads TGTGCCAGCCCTAAACCGGGACAGAGGTTAGCAACTAATGAAAAACTGTTTTTT. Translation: CASPKPGQRLATNEKLFF.

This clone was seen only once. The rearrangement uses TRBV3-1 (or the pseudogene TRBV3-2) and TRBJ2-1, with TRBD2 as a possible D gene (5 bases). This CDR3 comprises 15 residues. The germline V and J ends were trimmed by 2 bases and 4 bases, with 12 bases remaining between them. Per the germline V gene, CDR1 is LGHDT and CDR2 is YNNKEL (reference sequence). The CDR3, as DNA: TGTGCCAGCAGCCAACGTCGGGGAAATTACAATGAGCAGTTCTTC. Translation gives CASSQRRGNYNEQFF.

In DNA, the CDR3 is TGCGCCAGCAGCTTGGCTAGCTTCACAGATACGCAGTATTTT. Translating gives CASSLASFTDTQYF. The chain combines TRBV5-1 with TRBJ2-3, with a tentative D call TRBD2 (5 bases). Germline V gives CDR1 SGHRS, CDR2 YFSETQ. The CDR3 loop spans 14 amino acids. The V and J ends lost 0 bases and 2 bases respectively, with 7 bases between them. Filled out from reference TRBV5-1 and TRBJ2-3, the complete variable domain reads KAGVTQTPRYLIKTRGQQVTLSCSPISGHRSVSWYQQTPGQGLQFLFEYFSETQRNKGNFPGRFSGRQFSNSRSEMNVSTLELGDSALYLCASSLASFTDTQYFGPGTRLTVL.

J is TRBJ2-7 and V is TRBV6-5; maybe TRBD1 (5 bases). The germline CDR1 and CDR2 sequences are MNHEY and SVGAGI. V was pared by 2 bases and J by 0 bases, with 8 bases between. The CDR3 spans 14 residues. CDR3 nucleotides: TGTGCCAGCAGTTACACAGGAGACTCCTACGAGCAGTACTTC. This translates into CASSYTGDSYEQYF.

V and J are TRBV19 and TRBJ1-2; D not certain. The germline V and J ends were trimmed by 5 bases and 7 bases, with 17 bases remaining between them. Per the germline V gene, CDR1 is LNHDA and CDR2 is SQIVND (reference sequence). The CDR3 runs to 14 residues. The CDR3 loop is CASSPEGEVGGYTF. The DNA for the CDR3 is TGTGCCAGTAGTCCCGAGGGAGAGGTGGGTGGCTACACCTTC.

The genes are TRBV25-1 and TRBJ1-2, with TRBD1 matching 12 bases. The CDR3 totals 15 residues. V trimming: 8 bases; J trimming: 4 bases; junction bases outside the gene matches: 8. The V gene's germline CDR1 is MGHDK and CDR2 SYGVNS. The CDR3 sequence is CASGTTGQGAYGYTF. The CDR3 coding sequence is TGTGCCAGCGGTACTACGGGACAGGGGGCCTATGGCTACACCTTC.

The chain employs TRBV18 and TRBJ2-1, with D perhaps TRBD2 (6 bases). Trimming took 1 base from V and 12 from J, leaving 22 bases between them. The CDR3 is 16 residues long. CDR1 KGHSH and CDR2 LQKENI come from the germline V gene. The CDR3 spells CASSPLPASAGGGQFF. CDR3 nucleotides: TGTGCCAGCTCACCACTCCCCGCTAGCGCAGGTGGCGGGCAGTTCTTC.

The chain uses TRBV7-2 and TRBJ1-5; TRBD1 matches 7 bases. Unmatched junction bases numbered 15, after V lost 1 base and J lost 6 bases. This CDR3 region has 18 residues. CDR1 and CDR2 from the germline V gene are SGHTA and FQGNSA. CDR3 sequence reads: CASSLVWAGGGSFQPQHF. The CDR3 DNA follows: TGTGCCAGCAGCTTAGTATGGGCAGGGGGTGGATCGTTTCAGCCCCAGCATTTT.

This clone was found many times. The CDR3, as DNA: TGTGCCAGTAGTATCCTGACAGGGGGCAATCAGCCCCAGCATTTT. Protein sequence: CASSILTGGNQPQHF. This chain uses TRBV19 with TRBJ1-5; 8 bases align to TRBD1. V was clipped by 3 bases and J by 2 bases; unmatched bases: 3. The CDR3 sequence is 15 residues long. CDR1 LNHDA and CDR2 SQIVND come from the germline V gene (reference sequence).

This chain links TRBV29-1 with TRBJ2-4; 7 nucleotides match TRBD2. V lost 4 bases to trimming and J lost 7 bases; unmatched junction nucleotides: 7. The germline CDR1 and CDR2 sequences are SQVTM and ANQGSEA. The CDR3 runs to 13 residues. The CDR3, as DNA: TGCAGCGTTGGGGCGGGAGATGAGAACATTCAGTACTTC. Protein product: CSVGAGDENIQYF.

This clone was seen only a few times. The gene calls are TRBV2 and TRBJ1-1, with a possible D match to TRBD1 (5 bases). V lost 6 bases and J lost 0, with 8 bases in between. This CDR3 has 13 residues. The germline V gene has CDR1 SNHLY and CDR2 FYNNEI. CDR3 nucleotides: TGTGCCAGCAGCTCAGGGATGAACACTGAAGCTTTCTTT. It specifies CASSSGMNTEAFF.

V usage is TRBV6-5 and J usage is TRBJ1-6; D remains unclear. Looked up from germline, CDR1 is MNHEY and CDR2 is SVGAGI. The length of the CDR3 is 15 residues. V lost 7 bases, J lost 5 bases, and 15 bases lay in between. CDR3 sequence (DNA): TGTGCCAGCACGCCCATAGCAGCCAATAATTCACCCCTCCACTTT. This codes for CASTPIAANNSPLHF.

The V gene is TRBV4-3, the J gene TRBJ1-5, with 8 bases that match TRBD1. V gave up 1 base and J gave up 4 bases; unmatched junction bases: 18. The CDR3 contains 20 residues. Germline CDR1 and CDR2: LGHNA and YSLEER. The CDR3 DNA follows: TGCGCCAGCAGCCAAGTAAGAGCCCGGGGACAGGCGGGGTCAAATCAGCCCCAGCATTTT. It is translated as CASSQVRARGQAGSNQPQHF.

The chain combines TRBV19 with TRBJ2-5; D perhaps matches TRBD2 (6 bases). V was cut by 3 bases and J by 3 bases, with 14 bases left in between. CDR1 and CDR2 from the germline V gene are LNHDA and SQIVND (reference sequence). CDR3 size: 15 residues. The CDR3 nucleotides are TGTGCCAGTAGTATGGGCGGGACTTTTAAAGAGACCCAGTACTTC. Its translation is CASSMGGTFKETQYF.